These 21 T cell receptor beta chains came from one sample sequenced in a study of beta chain features in type 1 diabetes. Overall study results and limits: Shorter TCRB CDR3s, moderately but significantly so, were found in Type 1 diabetes patients in all four CD4+ subsets.

Their target antigens are unknown. As every portion of the isolated RNA was reverse transcribed, the sequencing read expressed TCRB transcripts. The data were produced by immunoSEQ multiplex PCR, yet TCRdb's version contains in-frame clones alone and is incomplete. Of about 260,000 clones listed, 20% are singletons. The sample consisted of naive CD4+ T cells from blood. Receptors were obtained from a woman between 40 and 50 years old with type 1 diabetes.

This clone was seen a few times. The rearrangement links TRBV18 to TRBJ2-7; D is possibly TRBD2 (6 bases). This CDR3 contains 17 residues. V was cut by 0 bases and J by 3 bases, with 18 bases left in between. CDR1 and CDR2 (germline): KGHSH, LQKENI. For the CDR3, the DNA is TGTGCCAGCTCACCACCGCGGGGTGCCTCAGGGAACTACGAGCAGTACTTC. Its protein is CASSPPRGASGNYEQYF.

The chain recombines TRBV4-3 with TRBJ2-3, with TRBD2 identical over 8 bases. J was trimmed by 7 bases and V by 1 base; bases with no gene match: 10. The CDR3 spans 16 residues. Germline values: CDR1 LGHNA, CDR2 YSLEER. The CDR3 reads CASSQAWSSGLYTQYF. CDR3 DNA sequence: TGCGCCAGCAGCCAAGCTTGGTCTAGCGGGCTGTATACGCAGTATTTT.

This chain links TRBV19 with TRBJ1-5; TRBD1 matches at 7 bases. V lost 5 bases to trimming and J lost 5 bases; unmatched junction nucleotides: 3. CDR3 length: 13 residues. Germline loops: CDR1 LNHDA, CDR2 SQIVND (reference sequence). The CDR3 DNA reads TGTGCCAGTAGTCCTGACAGGGATCAGCCCCAGCATTTT. Its translation: CASSPDRDQPQHF. The entire variable domain, with the rest obtained from reference TRBV19 and TRBJ1-5, is as follows: DGGITQSPKYLFRKEGQNVTLSCEQNLNHDAMYWYRQDPGQGLRLIYYSQIVNDFQKGDIAEGYSVSREKKESFPLTVTSAQKNPTAFYLCASSPDRDQPQHFGDGTRLSIL.

The table lists this clone with a few counts. This rearrangement joins TRBV7-3 to TRBJ2-1; D unresolved. Germline CDR1 SGHTA, CDR2 FQGTGA. This CDR3 region has 15 residues. V was clipped by 4 bases and J by 1 base, with 11 bases between them. The CDR3: CASSSQAQSYNEQFF. The CDR3 bases are TGTGCCAGCAGCTCCCAGGCGCAGTCCTACAATGAGCAGTTCTTC.

The genes are TRBV11-1 and TRBJ1-1, with a tentative D call TRBD1 (5 bases). This CDR3 comprises 15 residues. Germline V gene lookup returns CDR1 SGHAT and CDR2 FQDESV (reference sequence). The germline V and J ends were trimmed by 4 bases and 3 bases, with 15 bases remaining between them. The chain's CDR3 is CASSSLGGEDTEAFF. CDR3 sequence (DNA): TGTGCCAGCAGCTCCTTGGGGGGGGAAGACACTGAAGCTTTCTTT. Looking up the rest from reference TRBV11-1 and TRBJ1-1 gives the full variable domain: EAEVAQSPRYKITEKSQAVAFWCDPISGHATLYWYRQILGQGPELLVQFQDESVVDDSQLPKDRFSAERLKGVDSTLKIQPAELGDSAMYLCASSSLGGEDTEAFFGQGTRLTVV.

The chain combines TRBV13 with TRBJ1-1, with 7 bases identical to TRBD1. CDR3 length: 14 amino acids. CDR1 and CDR2 from the germline V gene are PRHDT and FYEKMQ (reference sequence). V lost 5 bases, J lost 6 bases, and 9 bases stayed unmatched. In DNA, the CDR3 is TGTGCCAGCAGCACTGAACAGGGGCTCGCTGAAGCTTTCTTT. Translation: CASSTEQGLAEAFF.

This clone was observed a few times. The V gene is TRBV2, the J gene TRBJ2-3; 13 nucleotides align to TRBD2. Germline values: CDR1 SNHLY, CDR2 FYNNEI. The junction had 17 bases not matched to a gene; V was cut back by 6 bases and J by 14 bases. This CDR3 is 16 amino acids long. CDR3 DNA: TGTGCCAGCAGGCGGACACTAGCGGGAGGGATGGATTCGCCGTATTTT. Protein product: CASRRTLAGGMDSPYF.

The rearrangement links TRBV7-2 to TRBJ1-5; TRBD1 matches 7 bases. In germline, CDR1 is SGHTA, CDR2 FQGNSA. CDR3 size: 13 residues. V was pared by 8 bases and J by 5 bases, with 6 bases of the junction left unmatched. Here the CDR3 DNA reads TGTGCCAGCGGTAGACAGGGAGATCAGCCCCAGCATTTT. Protein sequence: CASGRQGDQPQHF.

There are a few counts of this clone. This chain links TRBV5-1 with TRBJ2-5; TRBD2 matches 10 bases. Trimming removed 3 bases from V and 5 bases from J; junction bases left unmatched: 7. The length of the CDR3 is 15 residues. CDR1 and CDR2 from the germline V gene are SGHRS and YFSETQ. Here the CDR3 reads CASSSGSGGVETQYF. The CDR3 region has the DNA TGCGCCAGCAGCTCAGGAAGCGGGGGGGTCGAGACCCAGTACTTC.

V gene TRBV5-1 combines with J gene TRBJ2-5; no definite D call. Deletions cut 9 bases from V and 4 bases from J, with 13 bases between. Germline V gene lookup returns CDR1 SGHRS and CDR2 YFSETQ. There are 12 residues in the CDR3. Here the CDR3 DNA reads TGCGCCACGTCCGTGAGTGGAGAGACCCAGTACTTC. This gives the protein CATSVSGETQYF.

The chain employs TRBV10-3 and TRBJ1-2, with D uncertain. Trimming took 2 bases from V and 0 from J, leaving 7 bases between them. The CDR3 is 14 residues long. Germline lookup yields CDR1 ENHRY and CDR2 SYGVKD. CDR3 bases: TGTGCCATCAGTGAGACAGCTACTAACTATGGCTACACCTTC. Protein product: CAISETATNYGYTF.

The CDR3: CASSVDSRSGANVLTF. CDR3 DNA: TGTGCCAGCAGCGTCGACAGCCGCTCTGGGGCCAACGTCCTGACTTTC. The rearrangement uses TRBV9 and TRBJ2-6, with TRBD1 as a possible D gene (5 bases). Trimming took 2 bases from V and 0 from J, leaving 9 bases between them. Germline lookup yields CDR1 SGDLS and CDR2 YYNGEE. The CDR3 spans 16 residues.

This clone was counted only a few times. This chain uses TRBV29-1 with TRBJ2-1, with D perhaps TRBD1 (6 bases). In germline, CDR1 is SQVTM, CDR2 ANQGSEA. Trimming removed 4 bases at V and 6 bases at J, with 16 bases between. The CDR3 spans 14 residues. This chain's CDR3 is CSVGVGAATNEQFF. CDR3 nucleotides: TGCAGCGTTGGGGTGGGGGCGGCGACCAATGAGCAGTTCTTC.

The V call is TRBV6-6, the J call TRBJ2-7; weak D call: TRBD2 (6 bases). CDR3 size: 14 residues. Germline V CDR1 and CDR2: MNHNY, SVGAGI (reference sequence). The ends were cut back, 6 bases at V and 6 bases at J, with 18 bases in the middle. CDR3 bases: TGTGCCAGCAGCCCCGGGGCAGGGACTGCCGAGCAGTACTTC. It specifies CASSPGAGTAEQYF.

This clone showed up just a few times. The gene calls are TRBV7-3 and TRBJ2-1, with D tentatively TRBD1 (5 bases). The CDR3 spans 15 residues. In germline, CDR1 is SGHTA, CDR2 FQGTGA. Trimming pared 2 bases from V and 0 bases from J, leaving 8 bases between. The CDR3 spells CASSLQGSSYNEQFF. In DNA form, the CDR3 reads TGTGCCAGCAGCTTACAGGGATCCTCCTACAATGAGCAGTTCTTC.

A few counts support this clone. The rearrangement links TRBV7-2 to TRBJ2-7; D gene unclear. This CDR3 has 14 residues. Germline V CDR1 and CDR2: SGHTA, FQGNSA. Trimming pared 4 bases from V and 5 bases from J, leaving 15 bases between. The CDR3 DNA is TGTGCCAGCAGCTCGAGGTCCTGGCACCACGAGCAGTACTTC. It yields the protein CASSSRSWHHEQYF.

The rearrangement uses TRBV29-1 and TRBJ1-5; a possible D gene is TRBD1 (6 bases). The CDR3 spans 12 residues. In germline, CDR1 is SQVTM, CDR2 ANQGSEA. Trimming removed 6 bases from V and 7 bases from J, with 13 bases in between. The CDR3 spells CSVGDKAQPQHF. Written as DNA, the CDR3 is TGCAGCGTCGGGGACAAGGCACAGCCCCAGCATTTT.

This clone was observed a handful of times. This chain uses TRBV2 with TRBJ1-5; no definite D call. CDR3 length: 15 amino acids. Germline V gene sequence: CDR1 SNHLY, CDR2 FYNNEI. Trimming stripped 0 bases from V and 5 bases from J, with 11 bases between. In DNA, the CDR3 is TGTGCCAGCAGTGAAGCGCGGGGAGACTATCAGCCCCAGCATTTT. Translating it yields CASSEARGDYQPQHF. The entire variable domain, with the rest obtained from reference TRBV2 and TRBJ1-5, is as follows: EPEVTQTPSHQVTQMGQEVILRCVPISNHLYFYWYRQILGQKVEFLVSFYNNEISEKSEIFDDQFSVERPDGSNFTLKIRSTKLEDSAMYFCASSEARGDYQPQHFGDGTRLSIL.

This clone has more than one count but fewer than ten. The V and J genes are TRBV7-9 and TRBJ2-4, with TRBD1 matching over 7 bases. The CDR3 totals 13 residues. The V gene's germline CDR1 is SEHNR and CDR2 FQNEAQ (reference sequence). The V and J ends lost 5 bases and 6 bases, in that order; junction bases with no gene match: 4. CDR3 loop: CASSIRQGNIQYF. CDR3 sequence (DNA): TGTGCCAGCAGCATAAGACAGGGAAACATTCAGTACTTC.

This clone has a handful of counts. The genes are TRBV7-2 and TRBJ2-2, with D possibly matching TRBD1 (5 bases). This CDR3 comprises 14 residues. Trimming removed 7 bases at V and 4 bases at J, with 13 bases between. Germline-derived CDR1 and CDR2 are SGHTA and FQGNSA. The CDR3 nucleotides read TGTGCCAGCACCCGGCAGGGCAGCACCGGGGAGCTGTTTTTT. Its protein product is CASTRQGSTGELFF.

This clone was detected a few times. This chain links TRBV14 with TRBJ2-7, with 7 bases that match TRBD2. V lost 1 base and J lost 2; bases outside the gene matches: 5. The CDR3 has 15 amino acids. From germline, CDR1 is SGHDN and CDR2 FVKESK. This CDR3 is CASSQVLAAPYEQYF. In nucleotides, the CDR3 is TGTGCCAGCAGCCAAGTGCTAGCGGCCCCCTACGAGCAGTACTTC.